This passage covers 16 T cell receptor beta chains from one sample sequenced in a study of T cell responses to AZD1222 COVID-19 vaccine. Assay used: immunoSEQ multiplex PCR; TCRdb lists only in-frame clones, some missing. This sample has some 140,000 clones; around 90% occur once, and the top ten carry around 5.3%. The source material was peripheral blood, sampled 28 days after the second AZD1222 dose. These receptors all come from an adult who received the AZD1222 COVID-19 vaccine.

The chain couples TRBV18 to TRBJ1-5; D is undetermined. Looked up from germline, CDR1 is KGHSH and CDR2 is LQKENI. Trimming took off 2 bases at V and 0 bases at J, with 8 bases between the two ends. This CDR3 is 15 amino acids long. CDR3 residues: CASSPNAGSNQPQHF. As DNA, the CDR3 is TGTGCCAGCTCACCAAATGCGGGTAGCAATCAGCCCCAGCATTTT.

The chain combines TRBV6-1 with TRBJ1-1; perhaps TRBD1 as D (6 bases). V lost 5 bases, J lost 8 bases, and 18 bases lay in between. The germline CDR1 and CDR2 sequences are MNHNS and SASEGT. This CDR3 spans 14 amino acids. The CDR3 sequence: CASSTIRGAMEAFF. The CDR3 coding sequence is TGTGCCAGCAGTACAATAAGGGGGGCAATGGAAGCTTTCTTT.

This chain links TRBV5-1 with TRBJ2-1; TRBD1 agrees at 12 bases. Unmatched junction bases numbered 5, after V lost 2 bases and J lost 8 bases. The CDR3 loop spans 15 amino acids. Germline-derived CDR1 and CDR2 are SGHRS and YFSETQ. CDR3 nucleotides: TGCGCCAGCAGCTTCTCCGGGACAGGGGGCGATGAGCAGTTCTTC. The encoded protein is CASSFSGTGGDEQFF.

The V gene is TRBV28, the J gene TRBJ1-6; TRBD1 agrees at 7 bases. J was trimmed by 9 bases and V by 7 bases; bases with no gene match: 9. Germline loops: CDR1 MDHEN, CDR2 SYDVKM. This CDR3 is 14 amino acids long. CDR3 region: CASTWGQPRSPLHF. The CDR3 bases are TGTGCCAGCACCTGGGGACAGCCGCGTTCACCCCTCCACTTT.

The V call is TRBV3-1 (or the pseudogene TRBV3-2), the J call TRBJ1-5; tentatively, D is TRBD1 (5 bases). CDR1 LGHDT and CDR2 YNNKEL come from the germline V gene (reference sequence). Trimming cost V 1 base and J 5 bases, with 12 bases left between them. CDR3 length: 15 amino acids. The CDR3 is CASSQGWQGDQPQHF. CDR3 DNA sequence: TGTGCCAGCAGCCAAGGTTGGCAGGGAGATCAGCCCCAGCATTTT.

This chain connects TRBV28 to TRBJ1-6; D call uncertain. CDR1 is MDHEN, CDR2 SYDVKM, per germline. The V and J ends lost 5 bases and 10 bases respectively, with 18 bases between them. This CDR3 has 15 amino acids. This CDR3 is CASSPSEGEGSPLHF. In DNA form, the CDR3 reads TGTGCCAGCAGTCCTTCCGAGGGCGAGGGATCACCCCTCCACTTT.

The rearrangement joins TRBV12-1 to TRBJ1-1. TRBV12-1 is a pseudogene locus. CDR3 length equals 13 residues. CDR3 sequence: CASSPRWNTEAFF. The CDR3 bases are TGTGCCAGCAGCCCGAGGTGGAACACTGAAGCTTTCTTT.

This chain connects TRBV4-1 to TRBJ1-1; D is uncertain. V lost 3 bases and J lost 1, with 6 bases in between. CDR3 length: 13 residues. Germline CDR1 is MGHRA and CDR2 is YSYEKL. CDR3 in amino acids: CASSQRENTEAFF. The CDR3 region has the DNA TGCGCCAGCAGCCAGCGGGAGAACACTGAAGCTTTCTTT.

V usage is TRBV7-9 and J usage is TRBJ1-3; 8 bases match TRBD1. With 4 bases clipped from V and 8 bases from J, the junction kept 4 bases outside the gene matches. This CDR3 comprises 13 residues. Germline V gene data show CDR1 as SEHNR and CDR2 as FQNEAQ (reference sequence). CDR3 protein: CASSSTGEYTIYF. The CDR3 DNA sequence: TGTGCCAGCAGCTCGACAGGGGAGTACACCATATATTTT.

The chain combines TRBV11-3 with TRBJ1-1, with D perhaps matching TRBD1 (6 bases). The CDR3 has 15 residues. Trimming cost V 1 base and J 5 bases, with 14 bases left between them. Germline lookup yields CDR1 SGHNT and CDR2 YENEEA. The CDR3 is CASSLGGQGRTEAFF. CDR3 in DNA: TGTGCCAGCAGCTTAGGGGGGCAGGGGAGGACTGAAGCTTTCTTT.

The rearrangement uses TRBV4-3 and TRBJ2-7; 7 nucleotides agree with TRBD1. Germline V gives CDR1 LGHNA, CDR2 YSLEER. Germline trimming cut 1 base from V and 13 bases from J; bases unmatched to any gene: 10. The CDR3 extends over 13 amino acids. CDR3 nucleotides: TGCGCCAGCAGCCAAGTAGTTGGGGACAGTGCATACTTC. Translating gives CASSQVVGDSAYF.

The genes are TRBV28 and TRBJ1-3; no firm D call. CDR3 size: 13 residues. CDR1 and CDR2 (germline): MDHEN, SYDVKM. V shed 6 bases and J shed 1 base, with 7 bases lying between them. CDR3 loop: CASRSPSGNTIYF. The CDR3 nucleotides are TGTGCCAGCAGAAGTCCTTCTGGAAACACCATATATTTT.

The chain joins TRBV3-1 (or the pseudogene TRBV3-2) to TRBJ2-1; 7 positions agree with TRBD1. This CDR3 has 12 amino acids. Germline CDR1 and CDR2: LGHDT and YNNKEL (reference sequence). J lost 14 bases, V lost 0 bases, and 4 bases had no gene match. The CDR3 sequence is CASSQDRDRKFF. The CDR3 DNA reads as TGTGCCAGCAGCCAAGATCGGGACAGAAAGTTCTTC.

This clone was observed a handful of times. The rearrangement links TRBV3-1 (or the pseudogene TRBV3-2) to TRBJ1-6; D unresolved. Trimming stripped 8 bases from V and 7 bases from J, with 6 bases between. From germline, CDR1 is LGHDT and CDR2 YNNKEL (reference sequence). This CDR3 contains 11 residues. The CDR3 nucleotides are TGTGCCAGCGGGGTAAATTCACCCCTCCACTTT. It specifies CASGVNSPLHF.

The CDR3 bases are TGTGCCAGCAGCTTACCCGTGAACACCGGGGAGCTGTTTTTT. Translating gives CASSLPVNTGELFF. The chain has TRBV7-9 and TRBJ2-2, with D unclear. The V and J ends lost 2 bases and 1 base respectively, with 5 bases between them. CDR1 and CDR2 from the germline V gene are SEHNR and FQNEAQ (reference sequence). The CDR3 sequence is 14 residues long.

V is TRBV12-3 or TRBV12-4 and J is TRBJ2-5, with D maybe TRBD2 (5 bases). The CDR3 contains 12 residues. V dropped 3 bases and J dropped 5 bases, with 7 bases sitting between them. CDR3: CASSLEVETQYF. In DNA, the CDR3 is TGTGCCAGCAGTTTGGAGGTTGAGACCCAGTACTTC.